A selection of T cell receptor beta chains follows, all from one sample in a study of graft-versus-host responses after intestinal transplantation. Generated by immunoSEQ multiplex PCR, the TCRdb table keeps only in-frame clones and is missing some. Here the sample spans some 80,000 clones, less than 95% being singletons. Which antigens these TCRs recognize remains unknown. The sequencing here drew on unstimulated CD8+ T cells sorted from spleen or lymph node cells, taken before transplant. Source of these receptors: a human donor who was the organ donor for an intestinal transplant. CDR3s include the opening cysteine and the closing phenylalanine or tryptophan. A D gene is named only where the DNA matches it firmly. The listing skips clone size in some rows; elsewhere it reads once, few, many or a size class.

v_gene	len	abundance	j_gene	d_gene	CDR3aa	CDR3nt
TRBV11-2	14	.	TRBJ2-7	.	CASSLISIRGEQYF	TGTGCCAGCAGCTTAATAAGTATAAGAGGCGAGCAGTACTTC
TRBV15	14	.	TRBJ2-7	.	CATMPEGRLGEQYF	TGTGCCACTATGCCGGAGGGTCGACTGGGCGAGCAGTACTTC
TRBV13	13	.	TRBJ2-7	.	CASSLWGANEQYF	TGTGCCAGCAGCTTATGGGGGGCGAACGAGCAGTACTTC
TRBV2	16	.	TRBJ1-1	TRBD1	CASTTLNGQGGTEAFF	TGTGCCAGCACCACGCTGAATGGACAGGGGGGCACTGAAGCTTTCTTT
TRBV10-2	13	.	TRBJ2-7	TRBD1	CATGTEYLHEQYF	TGCGCCACCGGGACAGAGTACCTCCACGAGCAGTACTTC
TRBV11-2	15	.	TRBJ1-2	.	CASSLVSGKNYGYTF	TGTGCCAGCAGCTTAGTGTCAGGGAAGAACTATGGCTACACCTTC
TRBV9	14	.	TRBJ2-2	.	CASSARENTGELFF	TGTGCCAGCAGCGCAAGGGAGAACACCGGGGAGCTGTTTTTT
TRBV7-6	17	.	TRBJ1-4	.	CASSGGGGAYLNEKLFF	TGTGCCAGCAGTGGTGGGGGGGGAGCGTACCTTAATGAAAAACTGTTTTTT
TRBV6-4	14	.	TRBJ2-2	.	CASSDGESTGELFF	TGTGCCAGCAGTGACGGGGAGAGCACCGGGGAGCTGTTTTTT
TRBV11-3	14	.	TRBJ1-4	.	CASSFRQADEKLFF	TGTGCCAGCAGCTTCCGCCAGGCGGATGAAAAACTGTTTTTT
TRBV19	14	few	TRBJ2-7	TRBD1	CASSLQGVGDEQYF	TGTGCCAGTAGCCTACAGGGGGTCGGCGACGAGCAGTACTTC
TRBV5-1	15	.	TRBJ2-2	TRBD1	CASAGTGYNTGELFF	TGCGCCAGCGCCGGGACAGGGTATAACACCGGGGAGCTGTTTTTT
TRBV6-5	11	.	TRBJ1-6	.	CASSYSGPLHF	TGTGCCAGCAGTTACTCTGGACCCCTCCACTTT
TRBV6-5	13	.	TRBJ1-2	.	CASTESGVYGYTF	TGTGCCAGCACCGAGAGTGGGGTATATGGCTACACCTTC
TRBV9	16	.	TRBJ2-3	.	CASSVDVGVGTDTQYF	TGTGCCAGCAGCGTAGATGTAGGGGTAGGCACAGATACGCAGTATTTT
TRBV27	17	.	TRBJ2-7	TRBD2	CASSLSFLAGGPYEQYF	TGTGCCAGCAGCCTCTCCTTCCTAGCGGGAGGGCCGTACGAGCAGTACTTC
TRBV11-2	15	.	TRBJ1-2	.	CASSLDAAISYGYTF	TGTGCCAGCAGCTTAGATGCAGCTATAAGCTATGGCTACACCTTC
TRBV9	15	.	TRBJ2-3	TRBD2	CATAQAGYSTDTQYF	TGTGCCACCGCCCAAGCGGGATACAGCACAGATACGCAGTATTTT
TRBV19	18	.	TRBJ1-1	.	CASTHISSPGTMNTEAFF	TGTGCCAGTACCCATATCTCCAGTCCGGGGACTATGAACACTGAAGCTTTCTTT
TRBV5-6	14	once	TRBJ2-1	.	CASSFFLQGDEQFF	TGTGCCAGCAGCTTTTTCTTACAGGGAGATGAGCAGTTCTTC
TRBV4-1	15	.	TRBJ1-1	.	CASSQVTGAGTEAFF	TGCGCCAGCAGCCAGGTAACCGGGGCAGGGACTGAAGCTTTCTTT
TRBV25-1	13	.	TRBJ1-1	.	CASSDWQGTEAFF	TGTGCCAGCAGTGATTGGCAGGGCACTGAAGCTTTCTTT
TRBV6-5	14	.	TRBJ1-1	TRBD1	CASGNRGVFTEAFF	TGTGCCAGCGGAAACAGGGGAGTCTTCACTGAAGCTTTCTTT
TRBV5-6	16	.	TRBJ1-5	.	CASSDRRDGSHQPQHF	TGTGCCAGCAGCGACAGGCGCGACGGGTCACATCAGCCCCAGCATTTT
TRBV5-1	24	.	TRBJ2-2	TRBD1	CASSKKNDPTEPVGTGVLTGELFF	TGCGCCAGCAGCAAGAAAAATGATCCCACCGAACCGGTTGGGACAGGGGTTCTCACCGGGGAGCTGTTTTTT
TRBV11-3	15	.	TRBJ1-1	TRBD1	CASSLVGQGSTEAFF	TGTGCCAGCAGCTTAGTGGGACAGGGATCCACTGAAGCTTTCTTT
TRBV5-5	13	.	TRBJ2-5	.	CASSFQGPETQYF	TGTGCCAGCAGCTTTCAAGGCCCTGAGACCCAGTACTTC
TRBV7-3	16	.	TRBJ2-7	TRBD2	CASSSGTSGRAAEQYF	TGTGCCAGCAGCAGCGGGACTAGCGGGAGGGCGGCAGAGCAGTACTTC
TRBV9	14	.	TRBJ1-2	.	CASSGGPSMSGYTF	TGTGCCAGCAGCGGGGGACCGTCTATGTCTGGCTACACCTTC
TRBV9	14	.	TRBJ2-3	.	CASSGGDSTDTQYF	TGTGCCAGCAGCGGAGGGGATAGCACAGATACGCAGTATTTT
TRBV4-2	15	.	TRBJ1-1	.	CASSQEGYQDTEAFF	TGTGCCAGCAGCCAAGAGGGCTACCAGGACACTGAAGCTTTCTTT
TRBV5-1	14	.	TRBJ1-5	TRBD1	CASSPGQGDQPQHF	TGCGCCAGCAGCCCGGGACAGGGTGATCAGCCCCAGCATTTT
TRBV5-6	17	.	TRBJ2-2	TRBD2	CASSLGTSGRVTGELFF	TGTGCCAGCAGCTTGGGGACTAGCGGGAGAGTAACCGGGGAGCTGTTTTTT
TRBV19	12	.	TRBJ1-2	.	CASRDTRYGYTF	TGTGCCAGCCGGGATACCCGTTATGGCTACACCTTC
TRBV6-1	18	medium-sized	TRBJ1-6	.	CASSEMEVPGVNNSPLHF	TGTGCCAGCAGCGAAATGGAGGTCCCAGGGGTGAATAATTCACCCCTCCACTTT
TRBV9	15	.	TRBJ2-7	.	CASSPTGTFSYEQYF	TGTGCCAGCAGCCCGACCGGGACATTTTCCTACGAGCAGTACTTC
TRBV6-1	15	.	TRBJ1-4	.	CASSGGAATNEKLFF	TGTGCCAGCAGTGGTGGGGCCGCAACTAATGAAAAACTGTTTTTT
TRBV7-2	14	.	TRBJ2-3	.	CASSLLLGTDTQYF	TGTGCCAGCAGCCTCCTTTTGGGCACAGATACGCAGTATTTT
TRBV19	13	.	TRBJ1-1	TRBD1	CASTPTGDTEAFF	TGTGCCAGTACCCCGACAGGGGATACTGAAGCTTTCTTT
TRBV11-2	12	.	TRBJ1-1	.	CASSFLNTEAFF	TGTGCCAGCAGCTTTCTAAACACTGAAGCTTTCTTT
TRBV23-1	15	.	TRBJ1-5	TRBD1	CASSQVPGQVQPQHF	TGCGCCAGCAGTCAAGTCCCGGGACAGGTTCAGCCCCAGCATTTT
TRBV27	15	.	TRBJ1-1	.	CASSVTASGDTEAFF	TGTGCCAGCAGTGTTACGGCTTCTGGGGACACTGAAGCTTTCTTT
TRBV11-2	15	.	TRBJ2-5	TRBD1	CASSLYRGAQETQYF	TGTGCCAGCAGCTTATACAGGGGGGCGCAAGAGACCCAGTACTTC
TRBV6-1	13	.	TRBJ2-7	.	CASSGPWSYEQYF	TGTGCCAGCAGTGGCCCTTGGAGTTACGAGCAGTACTTC
TRBV6-5	15	.	TRBJ2-7	TRBD2	CASSLGTSGFYEQYF	TGTGCCAGCAGCCTTGGGACTAGCGGGTTCTACGAGCAGTACTTC
TRBV5-1	13	.	TRBJ2-7	TRBD1	CASSLDRAYEQYF	TGCGCCAGCAGCTTAGACAGGGCCTACGAGCAGTACTTC
TRBV7-3	16	.	TRBJ2-1	TRBD2	CASSLVGGRNYNEQFF	TGTGCCAGCAGCTTGGTCGGCGGGAGAAACTACAATGAGCAGTTCTTC
TRBV6-5	13	once	TRBJ2-3	.	CASSGGGGDTQYF	TGTGCCAGTAGTGGGGGCGGAGGGGATACGCAGTATTTT
TRBV15	15	.	TRBJ1-6	TRBD1	CATSRGTGYNSPLHF	TGTGCCACCAGCAGGGGGACAGGGTACAATTCACCCCTCCACTTT
TRBV11-2	15	.	TRBJ2-5	.	CASSLGLRGTETQYF	TGTGCCAGCAGCTTAGGTCTCAGGGGAACGGAGACCCAGTACTTC
TRBV6-6	15	.	TRBJ2-1	.	CASSPPNNELIEQFF	TGTGCCAGCAGCCCGCCTAACAATGAGTTGATTGAGCAGTTCTTC
TRBV19	15	.	TRBJ2-7	TRBD2	CASSITSGIPYEQYF	TGTGCCAGTAGTATTACTAGCGGGATTCCCTACGAGCAGTACTTC
TRBV5-4	14	.	TRBJ2-3	.	CASRSTAATDTQYF	TGTGCCAGCAGATCAACCGCGGCGACAGATACGCAGTATTTT
TRBV11-3	18	.	TRBJ2-7	TRBD2	CASSTRTSGRALGHEQYF	TGTGCCAGCAGCACCCGGACTAGCGGGAGGGCCCTGGGACACGAGCAGTACTTC